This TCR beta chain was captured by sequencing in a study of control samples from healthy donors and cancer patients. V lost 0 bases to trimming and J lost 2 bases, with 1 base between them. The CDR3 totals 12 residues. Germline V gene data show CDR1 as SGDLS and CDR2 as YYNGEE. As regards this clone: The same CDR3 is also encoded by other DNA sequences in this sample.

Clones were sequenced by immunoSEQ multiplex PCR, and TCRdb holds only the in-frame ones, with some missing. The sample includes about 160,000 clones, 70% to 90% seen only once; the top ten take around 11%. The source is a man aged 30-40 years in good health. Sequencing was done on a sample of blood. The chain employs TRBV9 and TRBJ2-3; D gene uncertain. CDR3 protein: CASSVVTDTQYF. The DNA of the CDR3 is TGTGCCAGCAGCGTAGTCACAGATACGCAGTATTTT.